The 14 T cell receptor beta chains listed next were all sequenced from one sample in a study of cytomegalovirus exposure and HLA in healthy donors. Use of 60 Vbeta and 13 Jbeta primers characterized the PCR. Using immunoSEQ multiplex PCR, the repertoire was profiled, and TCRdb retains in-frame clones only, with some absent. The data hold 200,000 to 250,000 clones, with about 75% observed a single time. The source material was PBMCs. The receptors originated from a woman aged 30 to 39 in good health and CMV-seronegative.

The CDR3 DNA follows: TGTGCCAGTACGGGGCAGGGGGCAGTCACCGGGGAGCTGTTTTTT. Its protein is CASTGQGAVTGELFF. The chain is built from TRBV6-1 and TRBJ2-2, with 8 bases matching TRBD1. The CDR3 is 15 amino acids. CDR1 and CDR2 (germline): MNHNS, SASEGT. V shed 9 bases and J 4 bases; nucleotides not matched to a gene: 10.

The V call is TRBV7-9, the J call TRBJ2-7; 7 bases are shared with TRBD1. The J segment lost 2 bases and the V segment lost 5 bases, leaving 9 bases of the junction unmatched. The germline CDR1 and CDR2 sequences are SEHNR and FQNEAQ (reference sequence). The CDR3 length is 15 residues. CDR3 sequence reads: CASSPTGDRAYEQYF. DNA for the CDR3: TGTGCCAGCAGCCCTACAGGGGACCGGGCCTACGAGCAGTACTTC.

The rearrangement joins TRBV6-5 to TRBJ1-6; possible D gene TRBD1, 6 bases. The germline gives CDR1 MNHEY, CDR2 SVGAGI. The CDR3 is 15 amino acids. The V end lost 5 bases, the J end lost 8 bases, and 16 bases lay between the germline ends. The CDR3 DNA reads TGTGCCAGCAGTACCGGACAGTTTGGGGATTCACCCCTCCACTTT. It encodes CASSTGQFGDSPLHF.

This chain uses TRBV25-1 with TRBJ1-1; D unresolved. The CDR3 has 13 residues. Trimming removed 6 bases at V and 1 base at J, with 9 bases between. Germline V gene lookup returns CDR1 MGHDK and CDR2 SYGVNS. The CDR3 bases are TGTGCCAGCAGGAACAGCCAGAACACTGAAGCTTTCTTT. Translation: CASRNSQNTEAFF.

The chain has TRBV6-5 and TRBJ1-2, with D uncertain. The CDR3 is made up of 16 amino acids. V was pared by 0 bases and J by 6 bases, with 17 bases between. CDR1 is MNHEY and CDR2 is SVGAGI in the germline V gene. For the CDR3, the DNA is TGTGCCAGCAGTTACTCGAAGTGGGCGGGAGTGAATGGCTACACCTTC. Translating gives CASSYSKWAGVNGYTF.

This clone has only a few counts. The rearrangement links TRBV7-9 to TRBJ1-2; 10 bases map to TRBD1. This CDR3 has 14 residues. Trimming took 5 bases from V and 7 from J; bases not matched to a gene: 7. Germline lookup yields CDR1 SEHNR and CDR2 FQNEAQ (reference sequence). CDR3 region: CASSMTGGVRGYTF. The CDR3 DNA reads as TGTGCCAGCAGCATGACAGGGGGCGTCCGTGGCTACACCTTC.

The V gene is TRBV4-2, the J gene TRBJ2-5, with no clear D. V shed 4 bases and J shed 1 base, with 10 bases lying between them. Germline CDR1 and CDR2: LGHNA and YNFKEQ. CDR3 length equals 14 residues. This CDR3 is CASSPTGGQETQYF. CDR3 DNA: TGTGCCAGCAGCCCTACCGGCGGCCAAGAGACCCAGTACTTC.

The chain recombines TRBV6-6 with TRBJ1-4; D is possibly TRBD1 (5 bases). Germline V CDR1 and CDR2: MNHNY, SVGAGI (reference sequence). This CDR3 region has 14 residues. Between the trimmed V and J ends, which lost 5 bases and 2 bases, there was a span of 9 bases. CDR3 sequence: CASSGGATNEKLFF. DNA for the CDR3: TGTGCCAGCAGTGGAGGGGCGACTAATGAAAAACTGTTTTTT.

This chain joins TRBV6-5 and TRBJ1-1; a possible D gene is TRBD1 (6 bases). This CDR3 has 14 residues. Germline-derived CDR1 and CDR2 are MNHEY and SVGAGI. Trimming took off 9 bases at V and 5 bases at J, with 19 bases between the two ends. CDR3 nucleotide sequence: TGTGCCAGTATTGGCTTGGGGGCGAGGACTGAAGCTTTCTTT. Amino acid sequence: CASIGLGARTEAFF.

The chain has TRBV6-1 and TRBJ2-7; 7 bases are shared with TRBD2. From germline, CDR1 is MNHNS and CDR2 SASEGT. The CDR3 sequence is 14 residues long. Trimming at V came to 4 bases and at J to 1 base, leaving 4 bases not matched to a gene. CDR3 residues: CASSGERGSYEQYF. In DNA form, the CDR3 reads TGTGCCAGCAGTGGGGAGCGGGGTTCCTACGAGCAGTACTTC.

For the CDR3, the DNA is TGTGCCAGCAGTGGACAGGGGAGAGCTTTCTTT. This gives the protein CASSGQGRAFF. The genes are TRBV6-6 and TRBJ1-1, with 9 bases aligning to TRBD1. Germline V gene lookup returns CDR1 MNHNY and CDR2 SVGAGI (reference sequence). The V and J ends lost 5 bases and 10 bases, in that order; junction bases with no gene match: 2. There are 11 residues in the CDR3.

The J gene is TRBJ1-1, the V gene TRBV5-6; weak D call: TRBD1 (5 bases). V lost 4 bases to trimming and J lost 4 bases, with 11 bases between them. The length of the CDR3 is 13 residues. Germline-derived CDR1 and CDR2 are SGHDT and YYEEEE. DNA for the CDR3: TGTGCCAGCAGCGGGGGGGGGAGCACTGAAGCTTTCTTT. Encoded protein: CASSGGGSTEAFF.

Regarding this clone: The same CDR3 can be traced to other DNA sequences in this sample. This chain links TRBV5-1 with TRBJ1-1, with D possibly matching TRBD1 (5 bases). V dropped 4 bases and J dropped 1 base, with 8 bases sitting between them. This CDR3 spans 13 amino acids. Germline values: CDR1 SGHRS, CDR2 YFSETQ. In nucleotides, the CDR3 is TGCGCCAGCAGCGGGCAGGGGAACACTGAAGCTTTCTTT. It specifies CASSGQGNTEAFF.

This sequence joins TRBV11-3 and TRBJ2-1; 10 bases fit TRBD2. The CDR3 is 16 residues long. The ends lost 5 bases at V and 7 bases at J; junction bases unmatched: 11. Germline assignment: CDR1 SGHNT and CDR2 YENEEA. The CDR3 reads CASSRGGLAGENEQFF. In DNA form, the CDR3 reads TGTGCCAGCAGCCGGGGGGGCCTAGCGGGAGAAAATGAGCAGTTCTTC.